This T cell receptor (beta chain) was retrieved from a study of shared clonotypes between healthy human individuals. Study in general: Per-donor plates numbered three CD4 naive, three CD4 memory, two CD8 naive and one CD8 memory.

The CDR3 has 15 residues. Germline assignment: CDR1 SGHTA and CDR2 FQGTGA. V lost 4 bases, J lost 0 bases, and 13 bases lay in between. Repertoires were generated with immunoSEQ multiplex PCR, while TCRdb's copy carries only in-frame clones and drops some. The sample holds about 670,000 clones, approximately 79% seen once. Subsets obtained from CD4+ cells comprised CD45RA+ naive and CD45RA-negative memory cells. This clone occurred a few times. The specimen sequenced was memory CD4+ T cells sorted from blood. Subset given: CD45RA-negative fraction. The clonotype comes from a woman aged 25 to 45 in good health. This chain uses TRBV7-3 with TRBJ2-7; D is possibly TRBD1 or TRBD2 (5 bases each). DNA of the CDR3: TGTGCCAGCAGCTCCACCCCAGGGAGCTCCTACGAGCAGTACTTC. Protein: CASSSTPGSSYEQYF.